The clone carrying this T cell receptor beta chain has only one observation. The data belong to a study of blood T cell repertoires in COVID-19. Looking at the study overall: Acute and convalescent COVID-19 specimens originated in the United States, Italy and Spain. T cells, B-cell-depleted T cells, or PBMCs provided the cDNA or gDNA that served as material.

Under the authors' procedure: Reference gene primer amplification gave nucleated cell count estimates. This table comes from immunoSEQ multiplex PCR, and its TCRdb copy is limited to in-frame clones, with some not included. That table gives V, J and clone size, and the DNA gave D and trimming. The top ten hold roughly 2.9% of the sample, which has 120,000 to 150,000 clones, 85% seen once. Trimming at V came to 8 bases and at J to 2 bases, leaving 10 bases not matched to a gene. Germline V lookup: CDR1 MDHEN, CDR2 SYDVKM. This CDR3 spans 15 amino acids. The chain employs TRBV28 and TRBJ1-2; 8 bases fit TRBD1. The clonotype originates from a woman in her thirties or forties with active or convalescent COVID-19. Sequencing was carried out using peripheral blood. The CDR3 nucleotides read TGTGCCAGCTGGACAGGGCGAGCCTTCAACTATGGCTACACCTTC. Translated: CASWTGRAFNYGYTF.